The 21 T cell receptor beta chains in this list originate from one sample, sequenced in a study of blood T cell repertoires in COVID-19. Some clones are missing from TCRdb's copy, which holds only in-frame ones; the method was immunoSEQ multiplex PCR. The data show about 200,000 clones, roughly 88% seen once. Sample: PBMCs or T cells enriched from blood (not recorded which). All receptors come from a man aged 40-55 years with acute COVID-19.

V gene TRBV5-1 combines with J gene TRBJ1-1; no clear D gene. With 6 bases removed from V and 1 base from J, the gap between germline ends came to 7 bases. Germline lookup yields CDR1 SGHRS and CDR2 YFSETQ. The CDR3 extends over 12 amino acids. The CDR3 nucleotides read TGCGCCAGCACGCTAGGGAACACTGAAGCTTTCTTT. Translated: CASTLGNTEAFF.

The chain uses TRBV18 and TRBJ2-3; D not resolved. V was trimmed by 2 bases and J by 6 bases, leaving 15 bases between them. The CDR3 totals 15 residues. Germline CDR1 KGHSH, CDR2 LQKENI. The CDR3 loop is CASSPSLGEADTQYF. Written as DNA, the CDR3 is TGTGCCAGCTCACCATCTCTAGGAGAGGCGGATACGCAGTATTTT.

Comment on this clone: One junction end disagrees with the germline gene, perhaps due to a read error. The CDR3 region is CAWNPGWPYNSPLHF. CDR3 sequence (DNA): TGTGCTTGGAATCCAGGTTGGCCCTATAATTCACCCCTCCACTTT. The chain has TRBV30 and TRBJ1-6; D uncertain. In germline, CDR1 is GTSNPN, CDR2 SVGIG (reference sequence). The CDR3 covers 15 residues.

The chain joins TRBV5-1 to TRBJ1-6; TRBD1 might be the D (5 bases). This CDR3 has 15 amino acids. Germline values: CDR1 SGHRS, CDR2 YFSETQ. V dropped 4 bases and J dropped 7 bases, with 15 bases sitting between them. The CDR3 DNA follows: TGCGCCAGCAGCGACCAGGGATACGGGAATTCACCCCTCCACTTT. It encodes CASSDQGYGNSPLHF.

The J gene is TRBJ2-7, the V gene TRBV29-1; 7 bases are a match to TRBD2. V shed 1 base and J 1 base; nucleotides not matched to a gene: 10. Looked up from germline, CDR1 is SQVTM and CDR2 is ANQGSEA. The CDR3 is 16 amino acids. The CDR3, as DNA: TGCAGCGTTGAAGGGGTGGCCACGGGAGGATCCTACGAGCAGTACTTC. As protein: CSVEGVATGGSYEQYF.

This chain uses TRBV18 with TRBJ2-3; D gene ambiguous. Trimming removed 3 bases from V and 1 base from J, with 11 bases in between. Per germline, CDR1 KGHSH and CDR2 LQKENI. The CDR3 sequence is 15 residues long. CDR3 nucleotides: TGTGCCAGCTCACCGGGCCTGGAAGGCACAGATACGCAGTATTTT. It codes for CASSPGLEGTDTQYF.

CDR3 in amino acids: CASSPTGKGQPQHF. In DNA form, the CDR3 reads TGTGCCAGTAGTCCGACAGGGAAGGGTCAGCCCCAGCATTTT. V is TRBV19 and J is TRBJ1-5, with 7 bases matching TRBD1. The CDR3 has 14 amino acids. Per the germline V gene, CDR1 is LNHDA and CDR2 is SQIVND (reference sequence). The ends lost 5 bases at V and 6 bases at J; junction bases unmatched: 7.

A few counts support this clone. The chain couples TRBV9 to TRBJ1-1; the D is unclear. Trimming stripped 0 bases from V and 4 bases from J, with 7 bases between. In germline, CDR1 is SGDLS, CDR2 YYNGEE. The CDR3 runs 13 residues. For the CDR3, the DNA is TGTGCCAGCAGCGTAGCGCACGGCACTGAAGCTTTCTTT. Translating gives CASSVAHGTEAFF.

This chain connects TRBV6-6 to TRBJ1-1, with a possible D match to TRBD1 (6 bases). Trimming stripped 2 bases from V and 10 bases from J, with 14 bases between. Germline-derived CDR1 and CDR2 are MNHNY and SVGAGI (reference sequence). The CDR3 loop spans 13 amino acids. CDR3 DNA sequence: TGTGCCAGCAGTTACGCCCCCCTACAGGGAGCTTTCTTT. It yields the protein CASSYAPLQGAFF.

This chain connects TRBV3-1 (or the pseudogene TRBV3-2) to TRBJ2-2; no clear D. From germline, CDR1 is LGHDT and CDR2 YNNKEL (reference sequence). Trimming removed 1 base from V and 0 bases from J, with 9 bases in between. The CDR3 length is 16 residues. CDR3 protein: CASSQGGVANTGELFF. Here the CDR3 DNA reads TGTGCCAGCAGCCAAGGAGGCGTCGCGAACACCGGGGAGCTGTTTTTT.

Details on this clone: Other DNA sequences within the sample encode an identical CDR3. The gene calls are TRBV9 and TRBJ2-1; 7 nucleotides align to TRBD2. V lost 3 bases, J lost 8 bases, and 2 bases stayed unmatched. Per the germline V gene, CDR1 is SGDLS and CDR2 is YYNGEE. This CDR3 contains 12 residues. CDR3 sequence (DNA): TGTGCCAGCAGCGCGGGGGGAGATGAGCAGTTCTTC. It specifies CASSAGGDEQFF.

The V call is TRBV11-2, the J call TRBJ2-7, with 8 bases that match TRBD2. With 6 bases clipped from V and 5 bases from J, the junction kept 15 bases outside the gene matches. The CDR3 has 16 amino acids. Germline CDR1 is SGHAT and CDR2 is FQNNGV. This CDR3 is CASSRPRQREKDEQYF. CDR3 nucleotide sequence: TGTGCCAGCAGTCGCCCGCGGCAGCGGGAGAAAGACGAGCAGTACTTC. Full variable domain (rest looked up from reference TRBV11-2 and TRBJ2-7): EAGVAQSPRYKIIEKRQSVAFWCNPISGHATLYWYQQILGQGPKLLIQFQNNGVVDDSQLPKDRFSAERLKGVDSTLKIQPAKLEDSAVYLCASSRPRQREKDEQYFGPGTRLTVT.

A single count supports this clone. The gene calls are TRBV28 and TRBJ1-1; D is ambiguous. The CDR3 spans 10 residues. V lost 7 bases, J lost 8 bases, and 8 bases lay in between. Per the germline V gene, CDR1 is MDHEN and CDR2 is SYDVKM. CDR3 sequence (DNA): TGTGCCAGCATTGGCCCCGAAGCTTTCTTT. This encodes CASIGPEAFF.

V gene TRBV24-1 combines with J gene TRBJ2-3, with 10 positions matching TRBD1. Germline V gene sequence: CDR1 KGHDR, CDR2 SFDVKD. The CDR3 spans 16 residues. With V trimmed by 4 bases and J by 4 bases, 7 bases remained unmatched. The CDR3: CATSELRQGAADTQYF. In nucleotides, the CDR3 is TGTGCCACCAGTGAACTTCGACAGGGGGCTGCAGATACGCAGTATTTT.

CDR3 nucleotide sequence: TGTGCCAGCAGCTTGGAGCCGGGAGGAGGGGAGACCCAGTACTTC. Translating gives CASSLEPGGGETQYF. This chain connects TRBV5-5 to TRBJ2-5; TRBD2 matches 7 bases. Germline assignment: CDR1 SGHKS and CDR2 YYEKEE (reference sequence). CDR3 size: 15 residues. V gave up 0 bases and J gave up 5 bases; unmatched junction bases: 7.

This rearrangement joins TRBV7-3 to TRBJ1-1; TRBD1 aligns across 7 bases. V dropped 2 bases and J dropped 8; count of bases not matched to a gene: 11. Germline loops: CDR1 SGHTA, CDR2 FQGTGA. This CDR3 spans 15 amino acids. The CDR3 sequence: CASSLSYRGVGEAFF. CDR3 nucleotide sequence: TGTGCCAGCAGCTTATCCTACAGGGGAGTTGGGGAAGCTTTCTTT.

The genes are TRBV10-3 and TRBJ2-3, with 9 positions matching TRBD2. After removal of 4 bases from V and 5 bases from J, the junction contained 7 bases not matched to a gene. The CDR3 contains 15 residues. The germline CDR1 and CDR2 sequences are ENHRY and SYGVKD. The CDR3 bases are TGTGCCATCAGTGTAGCGACTAGCGGAGGAGATACGCAGTATTTT. Protein product: CAISVATSGGDTQYF.

CDR3 residues: CASRTGKQPQHF. CDR3 DNA sequence: TGTGCCAGCAGAACAGGGAAGCAGCCCCAGCATTTT. V usage is TRBV28 and J usage is TRBJ1-5; D is possibly TRBD1 (6 bases). This CDR3 has 12 residues. Germline V gives CDR1 MDHEN, CDR2 SYDVKM. With 6 bases removed from V and 7 bases from J, the gap between germline ends came to 10 bases. Full variable domain (rest looked up from reference TRBV28 and TRBJ1-5): DVKVTQSSRYLVKRTGEKVFLECVQDMDHENMFWYRQDPGLGLRLIYFSYDVKMKEKGDIPEGYSVSREKKERFSLILESASTNQTSMYLCASRTGKQPQHFGDGTRLSIL.

This clone was detected a few times. This chain joins TRBV9 and TRBJ2-2, with TRBD2 as a possible D gene (6 bases). This CDR3 spans 20 amino acids. CDR1 and CDR2 (germline): SGDLS, YYNGEE. V was trimmed by 0 bases and J by 0 bases, leaving 21 bases between them. The DNA of the CDR3 is TGTGCCAGCAGCGTAGCCCGTAGGGCTAGCGCCTCGTCGAACACCGGGGAGCTGTTTTTT. Translating it yields CASSVARRASASSNTGELFF.

DNA of the CDR3: TGTGCCAGCAGTGGACTCAAACTAGGCGGCGAGCAGTACTTC. This codes for CASSGLKLGGEQYF. The chain carries TRBV25-1 and TRBJ2-7, with a possible D match to TRBD2 (5 bases). Per germline, CDR1 MGHDK and CDR2 SYGVNS. The CDR3 sequence is 14 residues long. Trimming pared 4 bases from V and 6 bases from J, leaving 16 bases between.

The genes are TRBV6-4 and TRBJ1-5; 8 bases map to TRBD1. With V trimmed by 2 bases and J by 4 bases, 13 bases remained unmatched. The CDR3 consists of 18 residues. Germline CDR1 and CDR2: MRHNA and SNTAGT. The CDR3 region has the DNA TGTGCCAGCAGTGACCCCGCAGGGGCAGGGGGCAGGAATCAGCCCCAGCATTTT. Amino acids: CASSDPAGAGGRNQPQHF.